Presented here are 19 T cell receptor beta chains from one specimen sequenced in a study of molecular identifiers for immune sequencing clone quantification. TCRdb fed the PCR reads into MiXCR, producing one record per CDR3 protein. The sample yields under 800,000 distinct CDR3 sequences, roughly 25% seen once. The sequenced sample consisted of naive CD8+ T cells from blood, with Jurkat cell RNA spiked in. Noted subset: FACS-sorted CD8+CD4-CCR7+CD45RA+ naive T cells. The origin of the receptors is a human donor in good health. Some libraries in this study had Jurkat cell RNA spiked in.

This clonotype was recorded many times. This chain uses TRBV7-9 with TRBJ1-1; 10 nucleotides line up with TRBD1. The CDR3 loop spans 14 amino acids. From germline, CDR1 is SEHNR and CDR2 FQNEAQ (reference sequence). The junction had 2 bases not matched to a gene; V was cut back by 4 bases and J by 3 bases. CDR3 in amino acids: CASSSGTGDTEAFF. For the CDR3, the DNA is TGTGCCAGCAGCTCCGGGACAGGGGACACTGAAGCTTTCTTT.

This chain uses TRBV20-1 with TRBJ1-3; no definite D call. Germline V lookup: CDR1 DFQATT, CDR2 SNEGSKA (reference sequence). The V and J ends lost 1 base and 2 bases respectively, with 15 bases between them. The CDR3 is 16 amino acids. CDR3 bases: TGCAGTGCTAGAGGCTATCTGGAGTCGACTGGAAACACCATATATTTT. This codes for CSARGYLESTGNTIYF.

The rearrangement uses TRBV14 and TRBJ2-1, with D hard to call. The germline gives CDR1 SGHDN, CDR2 FVKESK. V was trimmed by 5 bases and J by 6 bases, leaving 8 bases between them. CDR3 length: 12 residues. The CDR3: CASSALINEQFF. The CDR3 region has the DNA TGTGCCAGCAGCGCATTGATCAATGAGCAGTTCTTC.

The chain combines TRBV5-3 with TRBJ1-3; possibly TRBD1 for D (5 bases). TRBV5-3 is assigned to the ORF class and has an uncertain function. This CDR3 is built from 15 residues. CDR3 nucleotide sequence: TGTGTCAGCAGCTTCGATAGGGGAACTGGAAACACCATATATTTT. It specifies CVSSFDRGTGNTIYF.

This clonotype appeared many times. V is TRBV6-4 and J is TRBJ1-5; TRBD1 is a possible D gene (5 bases). CDR3 length: 14 residues. CDR1 is MRHNA and CDR2 is SNTAGT in the germline V gene. V gave up 5 bases and J gave up 5 bases, with 13 bases separating them. CDR3 nucleotide sequence: TGTGCCAGCAGTAAAGGACACCCCTATCAGCCCCAGCATTTT. Its protein product is CASSKGHPYQPQHF.

The chain carries TRBV23-1 and TRBJ1-1; maybe TRBD1 (6 bases). TRBV23-1 is identified as an open reading frame with a role that is uncertain. The germline V and J ends were trimmed by 9 bases and 3 bases, with 26 bases remaining between them. The length of the CDR3 is 17 residues. The CDR3, as DNA: TGCGCCAGGAGTAAGCAGGGGCCGCGGTCGGGGGACACTGAAGCTTTCTTT. Residues: CARSKQGPRSGDTEAFF.

This chain joins TRBV20-1 and TRBJ2-5; 13 bases are shared with TRBD2. J gave up 5 bases and V 5 bases, and 11 bases lay outside the gene matches. Germline V gene sequence: CDR1 DFQATT, CDR2 SNEGSKA (reference sequence). This CDR3 is built from 16 residues. The CDR3 DNA sequence: TGCAGTGCTCCGACTAGCGGGGGGCCGTCGTGGGAGACCCAGTACTTC. Translation gives CSAPTSGGPSWETQYF.

In this sample, this clonotype turned up a few times. The V and J genes are TRBV27 and TRBJ1-6; no clear D gene. Germline assignment: CDR1 MNHEY and CDR2 SMNVEV (reference sequence). The CDR3 extends over 13 amino acids. V shed 5 bases and J shed 6 bases, with 8 bases lying between them. The CDR3: CASSIQTNSPLHF. The CDR3, as DNA: TGTGCCAGCAGTATACAGACTAATTCACCCCTCCACTTT.

Concerning this clonotype itself: This may be a read error, as it is one base from a much larger clone. The chain uses TRBV5-1 and TRBJ1-2; TRBD1 might be the D (5 bases). Trimming took off 3 bases at V and 0 bases at J, with 12 bases between the two ends. Germline loops: CDR1 SGHRS, CDR2 YFSETQ. This CDR3 comprises 15 residues. Written as DNA, the CDR3 is TGCGCCAGCAGCTCGGACACCACCGCTAACTATGGCTACACCTTC. Its protein is CASSSDTTANYGYTF.

This clonotype was detected a few times. The chain carries TRBV30 and TRBJ1-1; possibly TRBD1 for D (5 bases). Germline assignment: CDR1 GTSNPN and CDR2 SVGIG (reference sequence). V lost 8 bases and J lost 4, with 23 bases in between. The CDR3 runs 15 residues. In DNA, the CDR3 is TGTGCCGGAACCGGGACCGCAGGATGGAGCACTGAAGCTTTCTTT. This sequence encodes CAGTGTAGWSTEAFF.

The chain combines TRBV21-1 with TRBJ2-3; the table's D gene call, TRBD1, was not cross checked with the DNA. TRBV21-1 is annotated as a pseudogene. The length of the CDR3 is 17 residues. This CDR3 is CASSKEGQGFSTDTRYF. In nucleotides, the CDR3 is TGTGCCAGCAGCAAAGAGGGACAGGGATTTAGCACAGATACGCGGTATTTT.

The V call is TRBV27, the J call TRBJ1-3; D is possibly TRBD1 (5 bases). This CDR3 has 17 amino acids. Germline CDR1 MNHEY, CDR2 SMNVEV (reference sequence). V was pared by 0 bases and J by 1 base, with 13 bases between. CDR3 region: CASSLSGAQSSGNTIYF. In DNA, the CDR3 is TGTGCCAGCAGTTTATCAGGGGCTCAGTCGTCTGGAAACACCATATATTTT.

V is TRBV12-3 or TRBV12-4 and J is TRBJ2-3, with D possibly matching TRBD2 (5 bases). The V and J ends lost 1 base and 0 bases respectively, with 8 bases between them. The CDR3 sequence is 15 residues long. As DNA, the CDR3 is TGTGCCAGCAGTTTAGGAGCGGTGAGCACAGATACGCAGTATTTT. Translated: CASSLGAVSTDTQYF.

V usage is TRBV6-5 and J usage is TRBJ1-3, with a weak D call TRBD1 (6 bases). Trimming took off 0 bases at V and 0 bases at J, with 21 bases between the two ends. The length of the CDR3 is 20 residues. Germline V gene lookup returns CDR1 MNHEY and CDR2 SVGAGI. CDR3 region: CASSYSYRQGGGLSGNTIYF. For the CDR3, the DNA is TGTGCCAGCAGTTACTCGTACCGCCAAGGAGGGGGGCTCTCTGGAAACACCATATATTTT.

This clonotype was detected a few times. An end of the junction differs from the germline gene, which may be a read error. The chain links TRBV5-1 to TRBJ2-5; D is ambiguous. CDR3 length: 11 amino acids. CDR1 and CDR2 from the germline V gene are SGHRS and YFSETQ. The CDR3 nucleotides are TGCGCCAGCAGCTTGGGAGAGCCCCAGTACTTC. Translated: CASSLGEPQYF.

This clonotype was seen only a few times. The chain recombines TRBV12-3 or TRBV12-4 with TRBJ1-5; D is unclear. V lost 3 bases and J 4 bases, leaving 10 bases between the germline ends. The CDR3 sequence is 14 residues long. CDR3 coding DNA: TGTGCCAGCAGTTTTGTAGGTAAAAATCAGCCCCAGCATTTT. The encoded protein is CASSFVGKNQPQHF.

The gene calls are TRBV4-3 and TRBJ2-5, with 8 bases identical to TRBD1. V was clipped by 0 bases and J by 5 bases; unmatched bases: 8. Germline V CDR1 and CDR2: LGHNA, YSLEER. The CDR3 is 16 residues long. Here the CDR3 DNA reads TGCGCCAGCAGCCAAGATCATCAGGGGGCGCGGGAGACCCAGTACTTC. It specifies CASSQDHQGARETQYF.

At least ten counts were recorded for this clonotype. The rearrangement uses TRBV19 and TRBJ2-1, with TRBD2 matching 9 bases. This CDR3 is built from 16 residues. The trim removed 4 bases at V and 8 bases at J, leaving 12 bases unmatched. Germline values: CDR1 LNHDA, CDR2 SQIVND (reference sequence). CDR3 coding DNA: TGTGCCAGTAGTACCCTAGCGGGACAATCACTGGATGAGCAGTTCTTC. As protein: CASSTLAGQSLDEQFF.

Comment on this clonotype: Germline is not matched at one junction end, which may reflect a read error. This chain joins TRBV5-1 and TRBJ1-1; a weak D match, TRBD1 (6 bases). Germline V gene data show CDR1 as SGHRS and CDR2 as YFSETQ. This CDR3 contains 16 residues. The CDR3 coding sequence is TGCGCCAGCTCCTCGGACAGTCCTATCATGAACACTGCAGCTTTCTTT. It is translated as CASSSDSPIMNTAAFF.